The 10 T cell receptor beta chains listed next were all sequenced from one sample in a study of cytomegalovirus exposure and HLA in healthy donors. The PCR had 60 Vbeta and 13 Jbeta primers. Assay used: immunoSEQ multiplex PCR; TCRdb lists only in-frame clones, some missing. The sample contains about 150,000 clones, over 60% of which appear only once. The sequencing input was PBMCs. The receptors come from a woman in her twenties or thirties in good health and CMV-seronegative.

The chain recombines TRBV18 with TRBJ1-3; 9 bases line up with TRBD1. Unmatched junction bases numbered 2, after V lost 0 bases and J lost 2 bases. Germline assignment: CDR1 KGHSH and CDR2 LQKENI. This CDR3 is 16 amino acids long. The CDR3 loop is CASSPPRTGAGNTIYF. CDR3 DNA: TGTGCCAGCTCACCACCGAGGACAGGGGCTGGAAACACCATATATTTT.

With regard to this clone: This sample includes further DNA sequences coding for the same CDR3. V and J are TRBV5-1 and TRBJ2-1; D call uncertain. The CDR3 has 15 amino acids. V was trimmed by 5 bases and J by 0 bases, leaving 12 bases between them. The germline CDR1 and CDR2 sequences are SGHRS and YFSETQ. The CDR3 sequence is CASSLSGNSYNEQFF. DNA for the CDR3: TGCGCCAGCAGTCTTTCAGGCAACTCCTACAATGAGCAGTTCTTC.

This chain connects TRBV30 to TRBJ1-6; 7 bases are a match to TRBD1. V dropped 4 bases and J dropped 10; count of bases not matched to a gene: 4. The CDR3 is 12 amino acids. CDR1 and CDR2 (germline): GTSNPN, SVGIG (reference sequence). For the CDR3, the DNA is TGTGCCTGGACAGGGGGGCAATCACCCCTCCACTTT. It is translated as CAWTGGQSPLHF. The full variable domain, with the rest looked up from reference TRBV30 and TRBJ1-6, is SQTIHQWPATLVQPVGSPLSLECTVEGTSNPNLYWYRQAAGRGLQLLFYSVGIGQISSEVPQNLSASRPQDRQFILSSKKLLLSDSGFYLCAWTGGQSPLHFGNGTRLTVT.

This rearrangement joins TRBV7-6 to TRBJ1-2; 8 bases agree with TRBD1. The ends lost 5 bases at V and 11 bases at J; junction bases unmatched: 13. The CDR3 has 14 residues. Germline CDR1 and CDR2: SGHVS and FNYEAQ. The CDR3 DNA reads as TGTGCCAGCAGCGTCCTAGGGGGGACAGGTCCATACACCTTC. Its protein is CASSVLGGTGPYTF.

The rearrangement uses TRBV6-4 and TRBJ1-1, with D possibly being TRBD1 (5 bases). Trimming removed 3 bases from V and 3 bases from J, with 8 bases in between. Germline V gene data show CDR1 as MRHNA and CDR2 as SNTAGT. The CDR3 is 13 amino acids. The CDR3 nucleotides read TGTGCCAGCAGTGAAGACAGCTACACTGAAGCTTTCTTT. Translated: CASSEDSYTEAFF.

This sequence joins TRBV13 and TRBJ2-2; TRBD1 aligns across 8 bases. V was pared by 5 bases and J by 1 base, with 9 bases of the junction left unmatched. Germline values: CDR1 PRHDT, CDR2 FYEKMQ (reference sequence). This CDR3 contains 17 residues. CDR3 nucleotide sequence: TGTGCCAGCAGCCCAGAGGGCGGACAGGGGAACACCGGGGAGCTGTTTTTT. This gives the protein CASSPEGGQGNTGELFF.

The chain uses TRBV5-1 and TRBJ1-1; D call uncertain. Germline V lookup: CDR1 SGHRS, CDR2 YFSETQ. Between the trimmed V and J ends, which lost 4 bases and 1 base, there was a span of 17 bases. CDR3 length equals 16 residues. CDR3 residues: CASSSGLSQGNTEAFF. CDR3 nucleotide sequence: TGCGCCAGCAGCAGTGGACTCTCACAAGGGAACACTGAAGCTTTCTTT.

This chain uses TRBV30 with TRBJ1-2; D remains unclear. Deletions cut 7 bases from V and 0 bases from J, with 15 bases between. The CDR3 covers 14 residues. In germline, CDR1 is GTSNPN, CDR2 SVGIG (reference sequence). The CDR3 region is CASGNENTNYGYTF. The DNA of the CDR3 is TGTGCCTCCGGGAATGAAAATACTAACTATGGCTACACCTTC.

As for this clone: Other DNA variants within this sample encode the same CDR3. The J gene is TRBJ2-5, the V gene TRBV9; possibly TRBD1 for D (5 bases). In germline, CDR1 is SGDLS, CDR2 YYNGEE. The CDR3 covers 12 residues. V was trimmed by 0 bases and J by 5 bases, leaving 5 bases between them. CDR3 coding DNA: TGTGCCAGCAGCGTAGGGGGCGAGACCCAGTACTTC. Translation gives CASSVGGETQYF.

To note about this clone: The same CDR3 also results from other DNA sequences found in this sample. This chain joins TRBV9 and TRBJ1-1; 8 bases match TRBD1. The CDR3 loop spans 13 amino acids. Germline CDR1 is SGDLS and CDR2 is YYNGEE. Losses at the gene ends were 2 bases for V and 4 bases for J; bases not matched to a gene: 1. CDR3 protein: CASSVTGVTEAFF. CDR3 DNA sequence: TGTGCCAGCAGCGTGACAGGGGTCACTGAAGCTTTCTTT.